These T cell receptor beta chains were read from a single sample in a study of shared T cell receptors in the human thymus. Clones were sequenced by immunoSEQ multiplex PCR, and TCRdb holds only the in-frame ones, with some missing. Of 700,000 to 750,000 clones in the sample, approximately 85% were seen once. This sample also appeared in a second study, on human thymus T cells.

Sequences were obtained from thymocytes. Receptor source: a girl in the first two years of life with a congenital heart defect. The CDR3 runs from the conserved cysteine through the conserved F or W. The D gene is left open where the match is weak. Some rows mark clone size as missing; the rest say once, few, many or name a class of expanded clone.

v_call	j_call	clone_size	d_call	cdr3_aa	cdr3_nt
TRBV6-5	TRBJ2-5	-	-	CASSYSLGRPQYF	TGTGCCAGCAGTTACTCGCTGGGGAGGCCCCAGTACTTC
TRBV5-6	TRBJ1-2	-	-	CASSLAGGQDGYTF	TGTGCCAGCAGCTTGGCCGGGGGGCAGGATGGCTACACCTTC
TRBV11-3	TRBJ2-1	-	-	CASSLSVAPESYNEQFF	TGTGCCAGCAGCTTATCTGTCGCCCCCGAGTCCTACAATGAGCAGTTCTTC
TRBV28	TRBJ1-3	once	-	CASRRPGQPSGNTIYF	TGTGCCAGCAGACGACCGGGACAACCCTCTGGAAACACCATATATTTT
TRBV27	TRBJ1-1	-	TRBD1	CASSRPTGQNTEAFF	TGTGCCAGCAGTAGGCCGACAGGGCAGAACACTGAAGCTTTCTTT
TRBV10-3	TRBJ1-1	-	TRBD1	CAISPDGQGLGNTEAFF	TGTGCCATCAGCCCAGACGGACAGGGTTTGGGTAACACTGAAGCTTTCTTT
TRBV2	TRBJ1-2	few	-	CASSDLGGRGGYTF	TGTGCCAGCAGCGACCTAGGAGGGAGGGGGGGCTACACCTTC
TRBV14	TRBJ1-4	-	-	CASSHNRDSLGEKLFF	TGTGCCAGCAGCCACAACAGGGATAGTTTGGGTGAAAAACTGTTTTTT
TRBV15	TRBJ2-7	-	-	CATSGDRGLESEQYF	TGTGCCACCAGCGGAGATCGGGGGTTAGAGAGCGAGCAGTACTTC
TRBV25-1	TRBJ1-1	-	TRBD1	CASSERDSPPEAFF	TGTGCCAGCAGTGAACGGGACAGTCCACCTGAAGCTTTCTTT
TRBV25-1	TRBJ2-2	-	-	CASKAGPGRNTGELFF	TGTGCCAGCAAAGCTGGGCCTGGGAGGAACACCGGGGAGCTGTTTTTT
TRBV11-2	TRBJ2-3	-	-	CASSQRVAETTDTQYF	TGTGCCAGCAGCCAGCGGGTAGCGGAGACCACAGATACGCAGTATTTT
TRBV4-3	TRBJ2-7	-	-	CASSQDRKVRSTYEQYF	TGCGCCAGCAGCCAAGATCGAAAGGTGAGGTCGACCTACGAGCAGTACTTC
TRBV7-6	TRBJ1-1	-	-	CASSLARTDQNTEAFF	TGTGCCAGCAGCTTAGCCCGTACAGACCAGAACACTGAAGCTTTCTTT
TRBV2	TRBJ2-6	-	-	CASSGSSGQSSSGANVLTF	TGTGCCAGCAGTGGAAGCTCGGGACAATCAAGCTCTGGGGCCAACGTCCTGACTTTC
TRBV5-5	TRBJ2-1	-	-	CASSPRSSSYNEQFF	TGTGCCAGCAGCCCCCGGTCTAGCTCCTACAATGAGCAGTTCTTC
TRBV29-1	TRBJ2-7	-	TRBD1	CSVLWTGHELYEQYF	TGCAGCGTTCTATGGACAGGGCACGAACTCTACGAGCAGTACTTC
TRBV6-1	TRBJ1-6	once	-	CASSVGTLPSNSPLHF	TGTGCCAGCAGTGTCGGGACACTACCCTCCAATTCACCCCTCCACTTT
TRBV19	TRBJ2-5	once	TRBD2	CASSIHRRERGRWSAQYF	TGTGCCAGTAGTATACATCGCAGGGAGCGGGGTCGTTGGTCGGCCCAGTACTTC
TRBV7-2	TRBJ1-1	-	-	CASSLVGRGGNTEAFF	TGTGCCAGCAGCTTAGTGGGGAGGGGGGGGAACACTGAAGCTTTCTTT
TRBV2	TRBJ1-1	-	-	CASSVPRGGNTEAFF	TGTGCCAGCAGTGTTCCACGGGGGGGGAACACTGAAGCTTTCTTT
TRBV15	TRBJ1-2	-	TRBD1	CATSNPRQGGHGSYGYTF	TGTGCCACCAGCAACCCAAGACAGGGGGGGCACGGCTCCTATGGCTACACCTTC
TRBV15	TRBJ1-2	-	-	CATSRIRVYYGYTF	TGTGCCACCAGCAGAATCAGGGTATACTATGGCTACACCTTC